These 11 T cell receptor beta chains were sequenced from one sample in a study of CXCR3-negative and CXCR3-positive naive CD8 T cells. Study-wide findings and caveats: Higher TRB CDR3 hydrophobicity marked CXCR3-positive naive cells relative to CXCR3-negative naive cells.

Libraries were UMI-labeled 5' RACE TRB cDNA. TCRdb reworked the 5' RACE reads into one entry per CDR3 protein, no DNA. The sample's table shows over 70,000 distinct CDR3 sequences. Antigen specificity for these receptors is unknown. The material sequenced was naive CXCR3+ CD8+ T cells from blood. Subset meaning: CD45RO-CCR7+CD27+CD95- naive CD8+ T cells expressing CXCR3 (TNR3+). The receptors were gathered from a human donor in good health. Some clones in this sample may be carry-over from other donors' samples.

The V and J genes are TRBV6-5 and TRBJ2-6; TCRdb returns TRBD2, unconfirmable since there is no DNA. CDR1 and CDR2 from the germline V gene are MNHEY and SVGAGI. CDR3 length equals 17 residues. The CDR3 region is CASGKGPRWPGANVLTF.

The chain carries TRBV7-6 and TRBJ2-7; the TCRdb D gene call, TRBD1, has no DNA to confirm it. Germline V CDR1 and CDR2: SGHVS, FNYEAQ. The CDR3 extends over 16 amino acids. CDR3 protein: CASSLAPGPESYEQYF.

The chain employs TRBV2 and TRBJ1-2; TCRdb's D gene call, TRBD1, goes unchecked for lack of DNA. The CDR3 runs 11 residues. The germline CDR1 and CDR2 sequences are SNHLY and FYNNEI. The CDR3 sequence: CASLQENGYTF.

The chain has TRBV7-6 and TRBJ2-1; no DNA is available, so the TRBD2 call from TCRdb remains unchecked. Germline CDR1 reads SGHVS; CDR2 reads FNYEAQ. CDR3 length: 17 residues. The CDR3 here is CASSLDIAGGSYNEQFF.

The CDR3 sequence: CASSLASPLRGRRTDTQYF. This rearrangement joins TRBV7-8 to TRBJ2-3; with no DNA, the TCRdb D assignment of TRBD1 cannot be verified. CDR1 and CDR2 (germline): SGHVS, FQNEAQ. This CDR3 region has 19 residues.

The chain joins TRBV7-9 to TRBJ1-1; TCRdb selects TRBD1, and the lack of DNA leaves this call unchecked. This CDR3 is built from 12 residues. From germline, CDR1 is SEHNR and CDR2 FQNEAQ (reference sequence). This chain's CDR3 is CASSGGRTEAFF.

This rearrangement joins TRBV6-5 to TRBJ2-5. Germline CDR1 MNHEY, CDR2 SVGAGI. This CDR3 has 13 amino acids. The CDR3 loop reads CASSYDTQETQYF.

The chain uses TRBV12-5 and TRBJ1-2. The germline V gene has CDR1 LGHNT and CDR2 FRNRAP. This CDR3 has 15 residues. CDR3 residues: CASAQAGRDLGGYTF.

V gene TRBV27 combines with J gene TRBJ1-1; lacking DNA, the TRBD1 call made by TCRdb goes unchecked. Germline CDR1 MNHEY, CDR2 SMNVEV (reference sequence). The CDR3 runs 14 residues. CDR3 loop: CASSLFRGNTEAFF.

The chain has TRBV29-1 and TRBJ2-2; TCRdb proposes TRBD2, but this gene call is untestable without DNA. The CDR3 length is 13 residues. CDR1 is SQVTM and CDR2 is ANQGSEA in the germline V gene. The CDR3 region is CSAGLAETGELFF.

This sequence joins TRBV12-3 or TRBV12-4 and TRBJ2-2. The CDR3 runs 11 residues. The CDR3 loop is CASSNTGELFF.